One and the same sample provided the 12 T cell receptor beta chains below, sequenced in a study of beta chain features in type 1 diabetes. Study results and limitations: Across all four CD4+ subsets, people with type 1 diabetes showed modestly shorter TCRB CDR3s.

The authors reverse transcribed all of the isolated RNA, so sequencing captured expressed TCRB transcripts. Repertoires were generated with immunoSEQ multiplex PCR, while TCRdb's copy carries only in-frame clones and drops some. Among about 360,000 clones listed, roughly 12% were seen once. What these receptors recognize is not known. The material sequenced was naive CD4+ T cells from blood. These receptor sequences come from a woman younger than 30 with type 1 diabetes.

The V call is TRBV4-1, the J call TRBJ1-5, with 7 bases identical to TRBD1. This CDR3 is built from 15 residues. V was pared by 3 bases and J by 1 base, with 3 bases of the junction left unmatched. Germline lookup yields CDR1 MGHRA and CDR2 YSYEKL. The CDR3 DNA reads as TGCGCCAGCAGCCACACGACAGGGAGCAATCAGCCCCAGCATTTT. It yields the protein CASSHTTGSNQPQHF.

The chain recombines TRBV19 with TRBJ1-2; 7 bases map to TRBD1. Per the germline V gene, CDR1 is LNHDA and CDR2 is SQIVND (reference sequence). This CDR3 has 14 residues. Germline trimming cut 4 bases from V and 2 bases from J; bases unmatched to any gene: 4. The CDR3, as DNA: TGTGCCAGTAGTACGACGGACAGGAACTATGGCTACACCTTC. Translating gives CASSTTDRNYGYTF.

The chain uses TRBV19 and TRBJ2-1; 8 positions match TRBD2. CDR3 length: 21 residues. V gave up 2 bases and J gave up 1 base; unmatched junction bases: 19. CDR1 is LNHDA, CDR2 SQIVND, per germline (reference sequence). The CDR3 here is CASSIPPRSREGGISYNEQFF. The CDR3, as DNA: TGTGCCAGTAGTATACCTCCCCGCAGCCGGGAGGGCGGGATTTCCTACAATGAGCAGTTCTTC. The variable domain in full, with the rest retrieved from reference TRBV19 and TRBJ2-1, is DGGITQSPKYLFRKEGQNVTLSCEQNLNHDAMYWYRQDPGQGLRLIYYSQIVNDFQKGDIAEGYSVSREKKESFPLTVTSAQKNPTAFYLCASSIPPRSREGGISYNEQFFGPGTRLTVL.

The chain uses TRBV30 and TRBJ1-1; 10 bases line up with TRBD1. CDR3 size: 16 residues. CDR1 is GTSNPN and CDR2 is SVGIG in the germline V gene (reference sequence). With 4 bases clipped from V and 1 base from J, the junction kept 9 bases outside the gene matches. The CDR3: CAWKDRGTERNTEAFF. As DNA, the CDR3 is TGTGCCTGGAAGGACAGGGGGACGGAGAGGAACACTGAAGCTTTCTTT.

This chain connects TRBV11-2 to TRBJ2-7; 7 nucleotides match TRBD2. The CDR3 is 14 residues long. Germline V lookup: CDR1 SGHAT, CDR2 FQNNGV. Trimming cost V 2 bases and J 3 bases; bases outside gene matches: 4. The CDR3 is CASSLIRDYYEQYF. The DNA of the CDR3 is TGTGCCAGCAGCTTAATACGGGACTACTACGAGCAGTACTTC.

This chain joins TRBV25-1 and TRBJ2-5; 9 bases map to TRBD1. The CDR3 sequence is 13 residues long. CDR1 is MGHDK and CDR2 is SYGVNS in the germline V gene. With 10 bases clipped from V and 3 bases from J, the junction kept 6 bases outside the gene matches. Written as DNA, the CDR3 is TGTGCCATCGCGGACAGGGGAAAAGAGACCCAGTACTTC. Residues: CAIADRGKETQYF.

The chain has TRBV2 and TRBJ1-3; a weak D match, TRBD1 (5 bases). The CDR3 is 14 residues long. CDR1 and CDR2 from the germline V gene are SNHLY and FYNNEI. CDR3 protein: CAAQTGGSGNTIYF. CDR3 sequence (DNA): TGTGCAGCACAAACAGGCGGCTCTGGAAACACCATATATTTT.

This clone was picked up a small number of times. The rearrangement uses TRBV9 and TRBJ2-1; D possibly corresponds to TRBD1 (5 bases). Germline assignment: CDR1 SGDLS and CDR2 YYNGEE. Trimming removed 0 bases from V and 1 base from J, with 20 bases in between. The CDR3 contains 19 residues. CDR3 coding DNA: TGTGCCAGCAGCGTAGCGTACCTAGGCAACAGGCCATCCTACAATGAGCAGTTCTTC. This codes for CASSVAYLGNRPSYNEQFF.

The rearrangement joins TRBV29-1 to TRBJ2-3; weak D call: TRBD2 (5 bases). Germline-derived CDR1 and CDR2 are SQVTM and ANQGSEA. The germline V and J ends were trimmed by 3 bases and 2 bases, with 15 bases remaining between them. This CDR3 region has 15 residues. CDR3 in amino acids: CSVDPRPRVTDTQYF. The DNA of the CDR3 is TGCAGCGTTGACCCTAGACCGAGGGTCACAGATACGCAGTATTTT.

This clone was detected a few times. The chain combines TRBV30 with TRBJ1-5; D is uncertain. Germline assignment: CDR1 GTSNPN and CDR2 SVGIG (reference sequence). The ends were cut back, 2 bases at V and 0 bases at J, with 17 bases in the middle. This CDR3 region has 17 residues. The CDR3: CAWSPALSGYSNQPQHF. The CDR3 region has the DNA TGTGCCTGGAGTCCGGCCCTGAGCGGATATAGCAATCAGCCCCAGCATTTT. Based on the CDR3 plus reference TRBV30 and TRBJ1-5, the full variable domain is SQTIHQWPATLVQPVGSPLSLECTVEGTSNPNLYWYRQAAGRGLQLLFYSVGIGQISSEVPQNLSASRPQDRQFILSSKKLLLSDSGFYLCAWSPALSGYSNQPQHFGDGTRLSIL.

The V gene is TRBV5-5, the J gene TRBJ1-5; D unresolved. The CDR3 has 16 amino acids. The germline CDR1 and CDR2 sequences are SGHKS and YYEKEE (reference sequence). Trimming stripped 1 base from V and 0 bases from J, with 11 bases between. CDR3 in amino acids: CASSLHAIYSNQPQHF. CDR3 DNA: TGTGCCAGCAGCTTGCATGCAATCTATAGCAATCAGCCCCAGCATTTT. The whole variable domain, remainder taken from reference TRBV5-5 and TRBJ1-5, is DAGVTQSPTHLIKTRGQQVTLRCSPISGHKSVSWYQQVLGQGPQFIFQYYEKEERGRGNFPDRFSARQFPNYSSELNVNALLLGDSALYLCASSLHAIYSNQPQHFGDGTRLSIL.

The sample holds a few counts of this clone. This chain uses TRBV7-2 with TRBJ2-1, with D tentatively TRBD2 (6 bases). CDR3 size: 12 residues. V lost 5 bases, J lost 10 bases, and 12 bases lay in between. CDR1 is SGHTA, CDR2 FQGNSA, per germline. The CDR3 loop reads CASSPRGREQFF. CDR3 nucleotide sequence: TGTGCCAGCAGCCCCCGGGGGAGGGAGCAGTTCTTC.